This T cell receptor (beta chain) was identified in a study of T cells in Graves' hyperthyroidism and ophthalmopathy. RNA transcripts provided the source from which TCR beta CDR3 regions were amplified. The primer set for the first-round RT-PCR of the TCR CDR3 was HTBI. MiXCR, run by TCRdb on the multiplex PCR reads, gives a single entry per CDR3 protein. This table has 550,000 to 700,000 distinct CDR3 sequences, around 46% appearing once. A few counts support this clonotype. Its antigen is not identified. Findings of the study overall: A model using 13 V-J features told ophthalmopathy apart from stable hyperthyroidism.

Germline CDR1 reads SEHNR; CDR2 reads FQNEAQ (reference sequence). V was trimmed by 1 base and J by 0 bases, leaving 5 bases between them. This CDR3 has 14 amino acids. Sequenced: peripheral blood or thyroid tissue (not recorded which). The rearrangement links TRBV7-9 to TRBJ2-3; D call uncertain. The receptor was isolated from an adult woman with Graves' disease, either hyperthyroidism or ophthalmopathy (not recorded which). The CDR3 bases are TGTGCCAGCAGCTTAGGAGTCAGCACAGATACGCAGTATTTT. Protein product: CASSLGVSTDTQYF.